Reported below is one T cell receptor beta chain. This receptor's antigen is unknown. Base-call qualities are not available, and no considerably larger clone is one nucleotide away. These data belong to a study of blood T cell repertoires in COVID-19 (dated by TCRdb to about 2020). Background on the whole study: Samples covering the acute and convalescent phases of COVID-19 were provided by collaborators in the United States, Italy and Spain. Samples were obtained from the ongoing ImmuneRACE study (first 160 participants) and from over 1,000 subjects provided by 6 global collaborators. Subjects who had been exposed to COVID-19, were actively infected with it, or had recovered from it provided the deeply sampled blood TCRbeta repertoires that made up the dataset. Nearly every sample came with metadata listing a de-identified subject ID, COVID-19 status, age in years and sex. The repertoires were released in a freely available public database meant as a resource for research on the immune response to SARS-CoV-2. The prospective study material was composed of cDNA or gDNA derived from T cells, B-cell-depleted T cells, or PBMCs. Where available, HLA class I and class II types were obtained from metadata supplied by the sample provider rather than from assay-based typing. Here is what the overall study found, with its caveats: The amount of clinical and demographic metadata varied by source and participant and was provided uncurated.

TCRbeta CDR3 regions were amplified from genomic DNA by means of the immunoSEQ Assay, a bias-controlled multiplex PCR. Concerning the study's data processing: The number of nucleated cells in each sample was estimated by amplification of reference gene primers within the assay. To quantify the absolute abundance of each unique TCRbeta CDR3 rearrangement, sequence reads were collapsed and filtered. Productive Simpson clonality was computed per sample as the square root of Simpson's diversity index over productive rearrangements. The source is immuneACCESS, and TCRdb retained only in-frame sequences with V and J called. Part of the clones is not carried over; for the studies checked, unresolved V genes explain less than half of this, and the remainder is unexplained. Clone size and the V and J calls come from that table; the DNA yielded D and trimming. The sample contains about 270,000 clones, over 80% of them found a single time. The ten top clones hold over 4% of the sample.

Enrolling through a virtual design, the prospective study's participants ranged in age from roughly 18 to 90 years and lived across 20 to 25 United States geographic areas. Cohort assignment in the prospective study relied on participant-reported clinical history from a screening survey and a study questionnaire. In the prospective study, whole blood, serum and a nasopharyngeal or oropharyngeal swab were collected from each participant by mobile phlebotomists. Over a roughly 2-month period, participants in the prospective study had the option of providing additional blood draws and questionnaires. Blood samples from the prospective study were shipped frozen or at room temperature prior to DNA extraction. The CDR3, from cysteine to phenylalanine, totals 13 residues. The read is trimmed to its CDR3 DNA, 39 bases read in frame from base 1. A distance of 9 bases separates the germline ends of V and J, which lose 6 bases and 1 base respectively. CDR1 is given as LGHDT and CDR2 as YNNKEL, both from the germline V gene (reference sequence).

The sequenced material came from PBMCs or T cells enriched from blood (not recorded which). The chain employs TRBV3-1 (or the pseudogene TRBV3-2) and TRBJ2-5; a tentative D match to TRBD1 spans 5 bases. The receptor was isolated from a woman aged 25 to 39 with acute COVID-19. The DNA sequence is given as TGTGCCAGCAGAAGAGACAGCCAAGAGACCCAGTACTTC. This gives the protein CASRRDSQETQYF.